These T cell receptor beta chains were read from a single sample in a study of T cells in Graves' hyperthyroidism and ophthalmopathy. A single record per CDR3 protein comes from TCRdb applying MiXCR to the multiplex PCR reads. Among some 620,000 distinct CDR3 sequences listed, around 16% were seen once. Sequencing input: blood. These receptors came from a woman in her 30s with Graves' hyperthyroidism. The CDR3 runs from the conserved cysteine through the conserved F or W. The D gene is left open where the match is weak. Some rows mark clone size as missing; the rest say once, few, many or name a class of expanded clone.

V gene,clone size,D gene,J gene,CDR3 DNA,CDR3 protein
TRBV27,many,NA,TRBJ2-1,TGTGCCAGCAGTCTCCGGGACCTCGGTAGTAATGAGCAGTTCTTC,CASSLRDLGSNEQFF
TRBV28,NA,TRBD2,TRBJ2-1,TGTGCCAGCAGTTTATTAGCGGGACTAGCTAATGAGCAGTTCTTC,CASSLLAGLANEQFF
TRBV11-2,few,NA,TRBJ1-2,TGTGCCAGCACCTCCGGGTTGGGCTACACCTTC,CASTSGLGYTF
TRBV28,NA,NA,TRBJ1-2,TGTGCCAGCAGTTTCGGGGAGGCCCATGGCTACACCTTC,CASSFGEAHGYTF
TRBV20-1,few,TRBD2,TRBJ2-7,TGCAGTGCTGATAGCGGGACCGGTAACTACGAGCAGTACTTC,CSADSGTGNYEQYF
TRBV27,many,TRBD2,TRBJ2-7,TGTGCCAGCAGTTTAAGGCTTAAGGCTAGCGGGAGGCAGAAGCAGTACTTC,CASSLRLKASGRQKQYF
TRBV20-1,few,NA,TRBJ1-1,TGCAGTGCTAGAGATCGGGGGGGTCTGTACACTGAAGCTTTCTTT,CSARDRGGLYTEAFF
TRBV20-1,NA,TRBD2,TRBJ2-4,TGCAGTGCTAAATCTAGCGGGAGGGCCTTGGGCATTCAGTACTTC,CSAKSSGRALGIQYF
TRBV5-1,many,TRBD2,TRBJ2-3,TGTGCCAGCAGCTTTAGCGGGAGGGGCACAGATACGCAGTATTTT,CASSFSGRGTDTQYF
TRBV11-2,many,NA,TRBJ1-5,TGTGCCAGCGGGGGACATCCACTTCCCTGTAGCAATCAGCCCCAGCATTTT,CASGGHPLPCSNQPQHF
TRBV2,few,NA,TRBJ1-5,TGTGCCAGCAGATCCTTCCCGGGACACACCTGGAACGGTAATCAGCCCCAGCATTTT,CASRSFPGHTWNGNQPQHF
TRBV15,many,NA,TRBJ2-1,TGTGCCACCAGTCCCGGGACATGGGGCTATGAGCAGTTCTTC,CATSPGTWGYEQFF
TRBV25-1,few,NA,TRBJ1-1,TGTGCCAGCAGTCCTAGACACTTCATGAACACTGAAGCTTTCTTT,CASSPRHFMNTEAFF
TRBV28,many,TRBD2,TRBJ2-7,TGTGCCAGCAGGAGAGAAACTAGCGGGAGTAACGAGCAGTACTTC,CASRRETSGSNEQYF
TRBV20-1,many,TRBD1,TRBJ2-7,TGCAGTGCTAGAGAAATTTCAGGGGGCGGCGAGCAGTACTTC,CSAREISGGGEQYF
TRBV5-1,many,TRBD1,TRBJ1-1,TGCGCCAGCAGGGGGACAGGGGTTGCTGAAGCTTTCTTT,CASRGTGVAEAFF
TRBV5-6,few,NA,TRBJ1-2,TGTGCCAGCAGCTACCTGACAGGTTCACCTGGCTACACCTTC,CASSYLTGSPGYTF
TRBV2,NA,TRBD2,TRBJ2-7,TGTGCCAGCCAGCGGGAGACAGCCTACGAGCAGTACTTC,CASQRETAYEQYF
TRBV24-1,many,NA,TRBJ2-7,TGTGCCACCAGTGATTTCGGGGAGCAGTACTTC,CATSDFGEQYF
TRBV6-1,many,NA,TRBJ2-3,TGTGCCAGCAGTGAGTGGCGTTATACGCAGTATTTT,CASSEWRYTQYF
TRBV11-2,many,NA,TRBJ2-7,TGTGCCAGCAGCTTAGACCGGTCTCCCAGGGAGCAGTACTTC,CASSLDRSPREQYF
TRBV7-2,many,TRBD1,TRBJ1-3,TGTGCCAGCAGCTCGACAGGGGGCGCTGGAAACACCATATATTTT,CASSSTGGAGNTIYF
TRBV20-1,few,TRBD1,TRBJ1-2,TGCAGTGCTAGGACAGGGGAAGGGAGAGGCTACACCTTC,CSARTGEGRGYTF
TRBV7-2,NA,NA,TRBJ1-5,TGTGCCAGCAGCTTAGCAGCTGGGTCTCAGCCCCAGCATTTT,CASSLAAGSQPQHF